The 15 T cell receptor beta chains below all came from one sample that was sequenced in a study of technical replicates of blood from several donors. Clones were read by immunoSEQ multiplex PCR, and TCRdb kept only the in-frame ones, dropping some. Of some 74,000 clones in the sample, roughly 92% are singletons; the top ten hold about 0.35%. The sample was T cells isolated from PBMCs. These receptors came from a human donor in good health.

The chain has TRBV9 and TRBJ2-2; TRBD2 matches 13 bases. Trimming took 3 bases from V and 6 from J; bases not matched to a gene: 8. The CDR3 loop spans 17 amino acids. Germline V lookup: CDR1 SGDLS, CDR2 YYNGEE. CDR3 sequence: CASSATSGRKVPGELFF. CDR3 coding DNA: TGTGCCAGCAGCGCGACTAGCGGGAGGAAGGTTCCCGGGGAGCTGTTTTTT.

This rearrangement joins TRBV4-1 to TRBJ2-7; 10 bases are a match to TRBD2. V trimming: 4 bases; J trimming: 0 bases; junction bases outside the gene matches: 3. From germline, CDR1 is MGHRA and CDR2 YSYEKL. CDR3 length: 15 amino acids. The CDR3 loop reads CASSLIAGGSYEQYF. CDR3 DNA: TGCGCCAGCAGCCTCATAGCGGGGGGCTCCTACGAGCAGTACTTC.

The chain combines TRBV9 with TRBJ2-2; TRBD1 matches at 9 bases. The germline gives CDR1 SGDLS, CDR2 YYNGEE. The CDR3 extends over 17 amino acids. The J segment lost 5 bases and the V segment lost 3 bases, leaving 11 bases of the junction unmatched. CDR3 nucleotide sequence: TGTGCCAGCAGCGAGTTCACAGGGGGCGGAATTACCGGGGAGCTGTTTTTT. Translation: CASSEFTGGGITGELFF.

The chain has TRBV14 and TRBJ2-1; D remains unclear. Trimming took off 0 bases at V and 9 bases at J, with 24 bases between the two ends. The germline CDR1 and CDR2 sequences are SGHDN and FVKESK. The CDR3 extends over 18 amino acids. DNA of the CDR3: TGTGCCAGCAGCCAAGATCGGCGACTGTACCACCGTCGCAGTGAGCAGTTCTTC. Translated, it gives CASSQDRRLYHRRSEQFF.

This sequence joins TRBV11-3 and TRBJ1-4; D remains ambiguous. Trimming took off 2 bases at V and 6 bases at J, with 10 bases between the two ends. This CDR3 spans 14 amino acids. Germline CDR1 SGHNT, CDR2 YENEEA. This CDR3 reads CASSLYLAHEKLFF. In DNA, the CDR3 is TGTGCCAGCAGCTTATATCTAGCCCATGAAAAACTGTTTTTT.

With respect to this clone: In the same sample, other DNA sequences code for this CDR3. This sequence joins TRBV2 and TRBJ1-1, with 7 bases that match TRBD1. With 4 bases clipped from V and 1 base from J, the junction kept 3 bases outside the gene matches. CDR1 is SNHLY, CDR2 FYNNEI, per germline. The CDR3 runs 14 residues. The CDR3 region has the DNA TGTGCCAGCAGTGGACAGGGAGCGAACACTGAAGCTTTCTTT. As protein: CASSGQGANTEAFF.

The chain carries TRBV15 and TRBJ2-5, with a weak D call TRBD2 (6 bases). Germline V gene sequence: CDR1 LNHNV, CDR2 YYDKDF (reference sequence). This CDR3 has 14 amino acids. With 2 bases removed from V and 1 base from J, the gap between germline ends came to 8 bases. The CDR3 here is CATSRNSGQETQYF. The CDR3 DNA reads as TGTGCCACCAGCAGAAATAGCGGCCAAGAGACCCAGTACTTC.

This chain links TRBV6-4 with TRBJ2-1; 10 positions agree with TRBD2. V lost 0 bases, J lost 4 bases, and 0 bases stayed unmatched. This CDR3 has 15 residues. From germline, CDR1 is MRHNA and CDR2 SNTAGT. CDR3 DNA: TGTGCCAGCAGTGACTCAGCGGGAGGGTACAATGAGCAGTTCTTC. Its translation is CASSDSAGGYNEQFF.

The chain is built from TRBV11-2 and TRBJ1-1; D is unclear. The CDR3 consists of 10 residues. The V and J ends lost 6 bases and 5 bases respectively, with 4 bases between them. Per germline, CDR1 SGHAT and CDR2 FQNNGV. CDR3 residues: CASSRTEAFF. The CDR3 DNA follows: TGTGCCAGCAGTCGGACTGAAGCTTTCTTT. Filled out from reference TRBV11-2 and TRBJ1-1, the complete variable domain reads EAGVAQSPRYKIIEKRQSVAFWCNPISGHATLYWYQQILGQGPKLLIQFQNNGVVDDSQLPKDRFSAERLKGVDSTLKIQPAKLEDSAVYLCASSRTEAFFGQGTRLTVV.

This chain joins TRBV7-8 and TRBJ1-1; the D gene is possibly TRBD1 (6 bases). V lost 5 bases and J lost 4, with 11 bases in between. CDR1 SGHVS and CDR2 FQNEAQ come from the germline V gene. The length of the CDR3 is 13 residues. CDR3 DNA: TGTGCCAGCAGCCTTACAGGGTTCACTGAAGCTTTCTTT. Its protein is CASSLTGFTEAFF.

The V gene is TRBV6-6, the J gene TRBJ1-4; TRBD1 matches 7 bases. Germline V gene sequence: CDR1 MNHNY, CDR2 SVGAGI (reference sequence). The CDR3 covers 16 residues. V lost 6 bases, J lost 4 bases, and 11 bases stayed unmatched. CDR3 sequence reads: CASSYPRRQGNEKLFF. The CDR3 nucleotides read TGTGCCAGCAGCTATCCCCGCCGACAGGGTAATGAAAAACTGTTTTTT.

The CDR3 here is CAWSKGGRETQYF. In DNA, the CDR3 is TGTGCCTGGAGTAAAGGGGGCCGGGAGACCCAGTACTTC. The chain recombines TRBV30 with TRBJ2-5; 7 positions match TRBD1. With 2 bases clipped from V and 5 bases from J, the junction kept 5 bases outside the gene matches. This CDR3 region has 13 residues. Germline CDR1 reads GTSNPN; CDR2 reads SVGIG (reference sequence). The variable domain in full, with the rest retrieved from reference TRBV30 and TRBJ2-5, is SQTIHQWPATLVQPVGSPLSLECTVEGTSNPNLYWYRQAAGRGLQLLFYSVGIGQISSEVPQNLSASRPQDRQFILSSKKLLLSDSGFYLCAWSKGGRETQYFGPGTRLLVL.

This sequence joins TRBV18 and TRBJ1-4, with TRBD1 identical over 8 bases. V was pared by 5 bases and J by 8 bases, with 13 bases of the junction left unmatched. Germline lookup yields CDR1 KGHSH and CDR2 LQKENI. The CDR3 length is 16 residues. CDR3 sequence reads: CASSAIGQGGREKLFF. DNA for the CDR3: TGTGCCAGCTCAGCAATAGGACAGGGCGGGAGAGAAAAACTGTTTTTT.

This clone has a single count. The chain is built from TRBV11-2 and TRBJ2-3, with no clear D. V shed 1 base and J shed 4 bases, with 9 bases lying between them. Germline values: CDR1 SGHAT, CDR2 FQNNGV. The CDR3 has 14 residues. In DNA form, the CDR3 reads TGTGCCAGCAGCTTAGCGTACCAGTCAGATACGCAGTATTTT. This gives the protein CASSLAYQSDTQYF.

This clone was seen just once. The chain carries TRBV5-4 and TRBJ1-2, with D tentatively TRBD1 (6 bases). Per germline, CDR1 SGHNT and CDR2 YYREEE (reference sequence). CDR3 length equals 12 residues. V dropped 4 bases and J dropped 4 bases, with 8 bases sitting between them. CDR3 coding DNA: TGTGCCAGCAGCCAGGACAGCTATGGCTACACCTTC. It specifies CASSQDSYGYTF.